The entry below describes one T cell receptor beta chain. No antigen is known for it. Blood specimens came from baseline, cycle 4 day 1, and cycle 7 day 1. The sample is drawn from a study of OX40 agonist ivuxolimab in advanced cancers. Across the study: The dose-escalation cohort had hepatocellular carcinoma, melanoma, renal cell or head and neck cancer. Study conclusions and caveats: In the expanded peripheral T cells, antigen specificity was never determined. By week 6 at 0.1 to 3.0 mg/kg, blood CD4+ and CD8+ T cells had expanded clonally.

TCRdb's copy holds only in-frame clones and misses some; the assay was immunoSEQ multiplex PCR. This table holds tens of thousands of clones, around nine tenths found once. V trimming: 3 bases; J trimming: 6 bases; junction bases outside the gene matches: 14. From germline, CDR1 is KGHSH and CDR2 LQKENI. The CDR3 runs to 16 residues. The source is an adult with an advanced solid tumor such as melanoma, head and neck, liver or kidney cancer. Material: CD4+ or CD8+ T cells sorted from blood, obtained in a trial of the OX40 agonist ivuxolimab. The chain couples TRBV18 to TRBJ2-7, with 7 nucleotides matching TRBD1. CDR3 in amino acids: CASSPSQPTGRPEQYF. The CDR3 nucleotides are TGTGCCAGCTCACCTTCTCAGCCGACAGGGCGCCCCGAGCAGTACTTC.